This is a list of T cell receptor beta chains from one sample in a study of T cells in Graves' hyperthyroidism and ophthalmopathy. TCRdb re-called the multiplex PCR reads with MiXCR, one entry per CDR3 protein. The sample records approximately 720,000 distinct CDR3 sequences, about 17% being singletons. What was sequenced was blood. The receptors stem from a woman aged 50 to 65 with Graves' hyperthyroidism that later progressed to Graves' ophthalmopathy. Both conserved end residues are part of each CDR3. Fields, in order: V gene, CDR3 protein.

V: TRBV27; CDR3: CASSYPRGGYNEQFF
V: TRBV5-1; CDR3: CASSATPFGRSSYNEQFF
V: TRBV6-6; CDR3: CASSYSQYNEQFF
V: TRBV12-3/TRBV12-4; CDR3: CASNQDSGGGQPQHF
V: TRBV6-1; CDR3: CASTLRSPTDTQYF
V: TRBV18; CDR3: CASSPLSSGRGTEAFF
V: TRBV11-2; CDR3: CASSLVRTSGTTDTQYF
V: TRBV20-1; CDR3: CSARVTAGQSYNEQFF
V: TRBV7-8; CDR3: CASSSRGTQPQHF
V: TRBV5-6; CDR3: CASSLTTGKETQYF
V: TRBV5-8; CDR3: CASSLVQETQYF
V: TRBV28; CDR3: CASMGRGAQAKNIQYF
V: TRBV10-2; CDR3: CASSESQDLNQPQHF
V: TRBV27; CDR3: CASSLSSQGAAADTQYF
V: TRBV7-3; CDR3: CASSLWQGHTEAFF
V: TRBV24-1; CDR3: CATSDTNNYGYTF
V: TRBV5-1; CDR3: CASSLEGEGQPQHF
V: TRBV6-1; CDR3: CARQDANTGELFF
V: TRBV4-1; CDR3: CASSQFIATNEKLFF
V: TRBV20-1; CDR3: CSARGGTGTNEKLFF
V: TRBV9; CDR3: CASSSRRKYF
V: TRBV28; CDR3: CASSRRDRVSGNTIYF
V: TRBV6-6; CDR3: CASSYRTTGVENTEAFF
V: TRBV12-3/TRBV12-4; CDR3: CASSKQGEKTQYF
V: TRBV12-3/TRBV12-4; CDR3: CASSLVGFRYNEQFF
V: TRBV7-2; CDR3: CASSLGQGAQPLHF
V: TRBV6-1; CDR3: CASRPRTGRATEAFF
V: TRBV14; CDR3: CASSQEPGRPQFF
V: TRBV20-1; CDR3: CSASMDGRRTEAFF
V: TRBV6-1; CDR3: CASRTLDRGNTEAFF
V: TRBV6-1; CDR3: CASSGADLWGYTF
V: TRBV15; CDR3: CATRYLGSGNTIYF
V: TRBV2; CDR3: CASSTGVNSNQPQHF
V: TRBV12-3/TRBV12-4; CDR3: CASSSGTGLNYGYTF
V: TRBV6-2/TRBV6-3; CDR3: CASSYSAVSRGAFHEQFF
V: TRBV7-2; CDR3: CASSLVVQGAGNQPQHF
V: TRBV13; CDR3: CASSLQTSNNEQFF
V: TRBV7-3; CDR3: CASSPGRVGSQETQYF
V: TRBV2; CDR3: CAMPRDREGNTEAFF
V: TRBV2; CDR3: CASSEVRGAVYTQYF
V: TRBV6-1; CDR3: CASSETAGTGNTIYF
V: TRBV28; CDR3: CASSTPASGGTDTQYF
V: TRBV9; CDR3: CASSVANAPGASQPQHF
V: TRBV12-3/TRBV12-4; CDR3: CASSLDQYSPLHF
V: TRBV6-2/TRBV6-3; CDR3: CASSWETGRGNTIYF
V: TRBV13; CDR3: CASSLRQTGASQPQHF
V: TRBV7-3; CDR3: CASSQGQGSGYTF
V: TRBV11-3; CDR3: CASSRTSGELTQYF
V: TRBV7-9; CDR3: CASGVEYGYTF
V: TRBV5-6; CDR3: CASSLEQHFYGYTF
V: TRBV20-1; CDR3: CSAAVGSLHEQFF
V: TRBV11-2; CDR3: CASSPYRGQAGNTIYF